This entry lists 7 T cell receptor beta chains sequenced from one sample in a study of CD8+ T cells in alopecia areata. RNA extraction was followed by reverse transcription into cDNA, which acted as the sequencing template. Libraries were prepared by immunoSEQ multiplex PCR; TCRdb keeps only in-frame clonotypes and omits some of them. This sample comprises some 4,000 clones, none seen once only. Scientists pooled cutaneous lymph node cells and sorted them on CD4, CD8alpha, NKG2D, NKG2ACE and other markers. Specimen: CD8+ T cells sorted from a lymph node. These receptors all stem from a C3H/HeJ mouse with alopecia areata. MHC haplotype of the mouse line: H2-k.

This clone is termed medium-sized. Germline and genes: mouse. CDR3 region: CASSPTGTGYAEQFF. The sequenced CDR3 bases are TGTGCCAGCAGCCCCACCGGGACTGGTTATGCT. The chain has TRBV19 and TRBJ2-1; 8 bases map to TRBD2. With the read ending 4 residues before the CDR3 end, the germline J gene is used to fill in that end. The CDR3 is 15 residues long. Germline V gene lookup returns CDR1 FNHDT and CDR2 SITEND (reference sequence). V shed 5 bases and J 4 bases; nucleotides not matched to a gene: 8.

This clone came up many times. Gene labels here are mouse ones. The read terminates 4 residues ahead of where the CDR3 ends, so the germline J gene completes it. V usage is TRBV19 and J usage is TRBJ2-5; 7 nucleotides match TRBD1. Germline-derived CDR1 and CDR2 are FNHDT and SITEND (reference sequence). V was pared by 2 bases and J by 3 bases, with 3 bases of the junction left unmatched. CDR3 length: 14 amino acids. The CDR3 bases that were read are TGTGCCAGCAGTATCGACAGGGATCAAGAC. It translates to CASSIDRDQD. The CDR3 in full is CASSIDRDQDTQYF.

This clone has ten or more counts. Mouse names are used for the genes. The observed sequence ends 4 residues before the CDR3 terminus, with the missing tail filled in from the germline J gene. J is TRBJ2-1 and V is TRBV1; D uncertain. Trimming pared 3 bases from V and 0 bases from J, leaving 9 bases between. CDR1 and CDR2 (germline): NSQYPW, LRSPGD (reference sequence). This CDR3 comprises 15 residues. The CDR3 sequence is CTCSASTHNYAEQFF. CDR3 DNA, as far as it was read: TGCACCTGCAGTGCCAGTACACATAACTATGCT.

Note on this clone: Gene labels here are mouse ones. The part of the CDR3 DNA that was read is TGTGCCAGCAGTATGGGGGGCTATGCT. Translating gives CASSMGGYA. The full CDR3 protein reads CASSMGGYAEQFF. J is TRBJ2-1 and V is TRBV14; 7 bases are shared with TRBD2. Sequencing ends 4 residues short of the CDR3 end; the germline J gene provides the rest. Germline V CDR1 and CDR2: SGHDT, FRDEAV. The CDR3 spans 13 residues. V was pared by 4 bases and J by 3 bases, with 1 base of the junction left unmatched.

This clone appeared many times. Gene names are mouse gene names. The CDR3 end falls 4 residues outside the read, so it is completed with the germline J gene. The rearrangement links TRBV15 to TRBJ1-1; TRBD1 agrees at 8 bases. Germline-derived CDR1 and CDR2 are SGHND and FRSKSL. The CDR3 sequence is 17 residues long. With V trimmed by 2 bases and J by 0 bases, 8 bases remained unmatched. CDR3 DNA (partial): TGTGCCAGCAGTTTACCCACAGGGGGGACTCAGAACACA. It yields the protein CASSLPTGGTQNT. The entire CDR3 reads CASSLPTGGTQNTEVFF.

This clone has at least ten counts. Genes and germline come from the mouse. From the germline J gene comes the end of the CDR3, since the read stops 3 residues before it. The genes are TRBV13-2 and TRBJ1-6, with D possibly TRBD1 on 6 matching bases. TRBJ1-6 is an ORF, with its function uncertain. The germline gives CDR1 NNHNN, CDR2 SYGAGS (reference sequence). The CDR3 covers 14 residues. Between the trimmed V and J ends, which lost 5 bases and 8 bases, there was a span of 14 bases. CDR3 DNA (partial): TGTGCCAGCGGGAGAGGGGGGGCGGATTCGCCC. Encoded protein: CASGRGGADSP. The full CDR3 is CASGRGGADSPLYF.

This clone appeared a few times. The gene names given are mouse names. The CDR3 sequence is CASSQDSGQLYF. Partial CDR3 DNA: TGTGCCAGCAGCCAAGACTCCGGG. The J gene is TRBJ2-2, the V gene TRBV2; D is unclear. The observed sequence ends 4 residues before the CDR3 terminus, with the missing tail filled in from the germline J gene. The length of the CDR3 is 12 residues. The ends were cut back, 0 bases at V and 6 bases at J, with 2 bases in the middle. Germline CDR1 LGHNA, CDR2 YSYQKL.